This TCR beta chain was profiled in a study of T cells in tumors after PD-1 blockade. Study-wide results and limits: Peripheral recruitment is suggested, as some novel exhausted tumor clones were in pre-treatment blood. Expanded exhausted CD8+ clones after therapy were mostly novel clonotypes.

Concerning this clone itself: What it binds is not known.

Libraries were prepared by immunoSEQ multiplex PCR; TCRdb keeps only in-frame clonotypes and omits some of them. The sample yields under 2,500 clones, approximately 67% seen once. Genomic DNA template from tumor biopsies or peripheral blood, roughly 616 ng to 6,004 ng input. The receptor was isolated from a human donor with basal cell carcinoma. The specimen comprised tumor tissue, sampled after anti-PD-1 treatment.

The CDR3 region has the DNA TGCGCCAGCAGCCTCAGTCCCCGCTCCTACGAGCAGTACTTC. Residues: CASSLSPRSYEQYF. This sequence joins TRBV5-1 and TRBJ2-7, with no clear D. V shed 4 bases and J shed 0 bases, with 11 bases lying between them. From germline, CDR1 is SGHRS and CDR2 YFSETQ. The CDR3 sequence is 14 residues long.